The rows below give T cell receptor beta chains drawn from one sample of a study of shared clonotypes between healthy human individuals. TCRdb's copy holds only in-frame clones and misses some; the assay was immunoSEQ multiplex PCR. The sample includes approximately 1.9 million clones, roughly 95% of them seen just once. Source material: naive CD8+ T cells from PBMCs. The receptors stem from a man in his late teens or twenties in good health. Some clones in this sample may be carry-over from other donors' samples. The CDR3 runs from the conserved cysteine through the conserved F or W. The D gene is left open where the match is weak. Some rows have no size entry. The others give once, few or many, or a class for an expanded clone.

d_gene	abundance	v_gene	j_gene	CDR3aa	CDR3nt
TRBD2	once	TRBV11-1	TRBJ2-2	CASSLGGLAENTGELFF	TGTGCCAGCAGCTTAGGTGGGCTAGCGGAGAACACCGGGGAGCTGTTTTTT
.	.	TRBV15	TRBJ2-3	CATSPERGYSTDTQYF	TGTGCCACGTCTCCCGAGCGCGGGTATAGCACAGATACGCAGTATTTT
TRBD1	.	TRBV13	TRBJ1-2	CASSRDRGYYGYTF	TGTGCCAGCAGCCGGGACAGGGGATACTATGGCTACACCTTC
TRBD1	.	TRBV29-1	TRBJ2-7	CSALTGYEQYF	TGCAGCGCCCTGACAGGGTACGAGCAGTACTTC
TRBD1	once	TRBV4-3	TRBJ1-4	CASSQERGTGYEKLFF	TGCGCCAGCAGCCAAGAAAGAGGGACAGGGTATGAAAAACTGTTTTTT
TRBD2	.	TRBV19	TRBJ2-7	CASSILRGSSYEQYF	TGTGCCAGTAGTATTCTGCGGGGGAGCTCCTACGAGCAGTACTTC
TRBD2	.	TRBV9	TRBJ2-7	CASSRGSSYEQYF	TGTGCCAGCAGCCGCGGGAGCTCCTACGAGCAGTACTTC
TRBD2	.	TRBV27	TRBJ2-1	CASSFLGTSGMDEQFF	TGTGCCAGCAGTTTTCTCGGGACTAGCGGTATGGATGAGCAGTTCTTC
.	.	TRBV6-6	TRBJ2-5	CASSMGAQETQYF	TGTGCCAGCAGTATGGGGGCACAAGAGACCCAGTACTTC
TRBD2	.	TRBV11-2	TRBJ2-1	CASSLWGSGSNDEQFF	TGTGCCAGCAGCTTATGGGGGAGCGGGAGCAACGATGAGCAGTTCTTC
.	.	TRBV28	TRBJ1-1	CASSFFGGGTEAFF	TGTGCCAGCAGTTTTTTTGGAGGCGGCACTGAAGCTTTCTTT
.	.	TRBV7-9	TRBJ2-1	CASSYPFSGKNEQFF	TGTGCCAGCAGCTATCCTTTTAGTGGGAAGAATGAGCAGTTCTTC
.	.	TRBV19	TRBJ1-1	CASSAGPGLNTEAFF	TGTGCCAGTAGTGCGGGACCAGGACTGAACACTGAAGCTTTCTTT
.	.	TRBV9	TRBJ2-7	CASSVFCGKNYEQYF	TGTGCCAGCAGCGTATTTTGCGGGAAAAACTACGAGCAGTACTTC
.	.	TRBV7-2	TRBJ2-7	CASSETGTPYEQYF	TGTGCCAGCAGCGAAACCGGGACTCCCTACGAGCAGTACTTC
.	.	TRBV30	TRBJ1-1	CAWSPVNTEAFF	TGTGCCTGGAGCCCGGTGAACACTGAAGCTTTCTTT
TRBD1	.	TRBV28	TRBJ2-7	CASSLRGLVQQYF	TGTGCCAGCAGTCTCAGGGGGTTAGTCCAGCAGTACTTC
TRBD1	.	TRBV7-9	TRBJ2-7	CASSPGTGLEEQYF	TGTGCCAGCAGCCCCGGGACAGGGCTGGAAGAGCAGTACTTC
.	.	TRBV21-1	TRBJ2-5	CASGTYRDRGRGTQYF	TGTGCCAGCGGGACATACCGGGACAGGGGGCGAGGGACCCAGTACTTC
.	once	TRBV5-6	TRBJ2-2	CASREGVGTPGELFF	TGTGCCAGCAGGGAGGGTGTGGGGACACCCGGGGAGCTGTTTTTT
.	.	TRBV27	TRBJ2-5	CASTTETQYF	TGTGCCAGCACCACAGAGACCCAGTACTTC
TRBD1	.	TRBV7-9	TRBJ2-5	CASSAWDSQETQYF	TGTGCCAGCAGCGCCTGGGACAGCCAAGAGACCCAGTACTTC
TRBD2	.	TRBV4-3	TRBJ2-1	CASSQAGGLAGVDEQFF	TGCGCCAGCAGCCAAGCAGGGGGACTAGCGGGAGTGGATGAGCAGTTCTTC
TRBD1	.	TRBV7-9	TRBJ1-1	CASSARDRAMNTEAFF	TGTGCCAGCAGCGCTAGGGACAGGGCCATGAACACTGAAGCTTTCTTT
TRBD2	.	TRBV28	TRBJ2-1	CASSLWGSGSKNEQFF	TGTGCCAGCAGTTTATGGGGGAGCGGGAGTAAAAATGAGCAGTTCTTC
.	.	TRBV19	TRBJ2-1	CASSLASGHEQFF	TGTGCCAGTAGTCTCGCCTCTGGCCATGAGCAGTTCTTC
.	once	TRBV7-9	TRBJ2-3	CASSLGQGPQYF	TGTGCCAGCAGCTTAGGGCAGGGACCGCAGTATTTT
.	.	TRBV5-5	TRBJ2-2	CASSLVFGEVNTGELFF	TGTGCCAGCAGCTTGGTGTTCGGGGAGGTAAACACCGGGGAGCTGTTTTTT
TRBD2	.	TRBV6-5	TRBJ2-3	CASSYQGGPGDTQYF	TGTGCCAGCAGTTACCAGGGAGGGCCGGGAGATACGCAGTATTTT
TRBD1	.	TRBV9	TRBJ2-7	CASSVADRPYEQYF	TGTGCCAGCAGCGTAGCGGACAGGCCCTACGAGCAGTACTTC
.	.	TRBV7-9	TRBJ2-7	CASSRRNWESLYEQYF	TGTGCCAGCAGCCGTAGGAATTGGGAGTCCCTGTACGAGCAGTACTTC
TRBD1	.	TRBV2	TRBJ1-2	CASSEGERTGVFYGYTF	TGTGCCAGCAGTGAAGGGGAAAGGACAGGGGTATTCTATGGCTACACCTTC
.	.	TRBV7-8	TRBJ1-2	CASSLVSAGVGYTF	TGTGCCAGCAGCTTAGTGTCGGCAGGGGTTGGCTACACCTTC
.	.	TRBV9	TRBJ2-2	CASSVGGTGELFF	TGTGCCAGCAGCGTAGGTGGCACCGGGGAGCTGTTTTTT
.	.	TRBV2	TRBJ2-3	CASSEPGRSPITDTQYF	TGTGCCAGCAGTGAACCCGGCAGGTCACCAATCACAGATACGCAGTATTTT
.	.	TRBV6-5	TRBJ2-7	CASTTGGREQYF	TGTGCCAGCACTACCGGGGGCCGGGAGCAGTACTTC
.	.	TRBV4-2	TRBJ1-1	CASRLDGDTEAFF	TGTGCCAGCAGACTCGACGGCGACACTGAAGCTTTCTTT
TRBD2	.	TRBV2	TRBJ2-7	CASSYTSGRPDEQYF	TGTGCCAGCAGTTATACTAGCGGGAGGCCCGACGAGCAGTACTTC
TRBD2	.	TRBV10-2	TRBJ2-5	CASSDRAGARETQYF	TGCGCCAGCAGTGATCGGGCGGGAGCGAGGGAGACCCAGTACTTC
.	.	TRBV6-1	TRBJ1-2	CASSGRNRPGYTF	TGTGCCAGCAGTGGTAGGAACCGCCCTGGCTACACCTTC
.	once	TRBV9	TRBJ2-1	CASSRAPRPNEQFF	TGTGCCAGCAGTAGGGCCCCCCGGCCAAATGAGCAGTTCTTC
.	once	TRBV4-1	TRBJ2-1	CASSPEVGASEQFF	TGCGCCAGCAGTCCTGAAGTAGGAGCAAGTGAGCAGTTCTTC
.	.	TRBV7-9	TRBJ1-1	CASSLMPEAFF	TGTGCCAGCAGCTTAATGCCTGAAGCTTTCTTT
.	.	TRBV6-4	TRBJ2-2	CASRTAPNTGELFF	TGTGCCAGCAGGACAGCCCCGAACACCGGGGAGCTGTTTTTT
.	.	TRBV15	TRBJ1-1	CATRLSSVGSEAFF	TGTGCCACCAGGCTATCCAGCGTCGGGTCTGAAGCTTTCTTT
.	.	TRBV5-5	TRBJ2-7	CASSLGFTGYEQYF	TGTGCCAGCAGCTTGGGATTTACCGGCTACGAGCAGTACTTC
TRBD1	.	TRBV27	TRBJ2-7	CASSPTTGFSYEQYF	TGTGCCAGCAGTCCGACGACAGGGTTTTCCTACGAGCAGTACTTC
.	.	TRBV5-6	TRBJ2-7	CASTPEGGSYEQYF	TGTGCCAGCACCCCAGAAGGGGGGAGCTACGAGCAGTACTTC